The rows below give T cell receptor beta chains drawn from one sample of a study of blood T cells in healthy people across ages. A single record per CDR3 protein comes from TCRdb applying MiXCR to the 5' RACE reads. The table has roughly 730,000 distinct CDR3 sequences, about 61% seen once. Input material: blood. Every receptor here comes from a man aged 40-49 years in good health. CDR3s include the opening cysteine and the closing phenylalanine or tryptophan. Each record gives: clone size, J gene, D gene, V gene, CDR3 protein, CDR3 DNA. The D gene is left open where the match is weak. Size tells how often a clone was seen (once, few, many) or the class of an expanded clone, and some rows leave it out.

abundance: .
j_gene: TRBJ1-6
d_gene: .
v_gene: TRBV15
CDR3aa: CATSFFRSGVKNSPLHF
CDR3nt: TGTGCCACCAGCTTTTTTCGTTCGGGGGTGAAGAATTCACCCCTCCACTTT

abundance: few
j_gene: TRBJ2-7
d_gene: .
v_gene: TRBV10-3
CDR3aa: CAIQNRGYEQYF
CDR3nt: TGTGCCATACAGAACAGAGGATACGAGCAGTACTTC

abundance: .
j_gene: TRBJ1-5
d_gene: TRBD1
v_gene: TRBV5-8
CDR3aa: CASTPTGDNQPQHF
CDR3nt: TGTGCCAGCACCCCGACAGGGGATAATCAGCCCCAGCATTTT

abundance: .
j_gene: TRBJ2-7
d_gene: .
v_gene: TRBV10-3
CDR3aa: CATHPGYNEQYF
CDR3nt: TGTGCCACCCACCCAGGGTACAATGAGCAGTACTTC

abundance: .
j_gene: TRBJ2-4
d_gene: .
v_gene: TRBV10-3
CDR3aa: CAISDGEGQYF
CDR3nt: TGTGCCATCAGTGACGGAGAGGGTCAGTACTTC

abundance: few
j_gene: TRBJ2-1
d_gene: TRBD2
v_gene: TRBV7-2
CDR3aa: CASSFTAGGGNEQFF
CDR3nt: TGTGCCAGCAGCTTCACGGCGGGAGGGGGGAATGAGCAGTTCTTC

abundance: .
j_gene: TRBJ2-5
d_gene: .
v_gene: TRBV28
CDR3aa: CASQSGSETQYF
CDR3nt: TGTGCCAGCCAGTCAGGTTCAGAGACCCAGTACTTC

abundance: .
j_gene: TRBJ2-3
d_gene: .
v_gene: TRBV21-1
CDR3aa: CASRDQTGGSTDTQYF
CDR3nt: TGTGCCAGCAGGGACCAAACAGGGGGCTCGACAGATACGCAGTATTTT

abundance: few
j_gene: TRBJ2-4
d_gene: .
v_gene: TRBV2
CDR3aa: CASSVTENIQYF
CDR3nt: TGTGCCAGCAGTGTGACAGAAAACATTCAGTACTTC

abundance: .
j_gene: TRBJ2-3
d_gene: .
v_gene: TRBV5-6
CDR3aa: CASSLTVVATDTQYF
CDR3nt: TGTGCCAGCAGCTTGACGGTCGTCGCGACAGATACGCAGTATTTT

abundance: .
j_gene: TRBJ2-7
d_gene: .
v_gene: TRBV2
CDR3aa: CASSDSIAEQYF
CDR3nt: TGTGCCAGCAGTGACTCTATCGCTGAGCAGTACTTC

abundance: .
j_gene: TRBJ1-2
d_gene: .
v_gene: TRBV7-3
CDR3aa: CASSLQAGPNYGYTF
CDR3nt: TGTGCCAGCAGCTTACAGGCCGGACCTAACTATGGCTACACCTTC

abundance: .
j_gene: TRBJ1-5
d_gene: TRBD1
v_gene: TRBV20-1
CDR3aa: CSAPEPGQGNQPQHF
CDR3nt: TGCAGTGCTCCTGAGCCGGGACAGGGGAATCAGCCCCAGCATTTT

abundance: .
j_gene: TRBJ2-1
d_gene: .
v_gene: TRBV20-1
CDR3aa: CSARENYNEQFF
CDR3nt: TGCAGTGCTAGAGAAAACTACAATGAGCAGTTCTTC

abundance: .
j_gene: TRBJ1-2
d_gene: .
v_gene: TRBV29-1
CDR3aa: CSFSEPEYGYTF
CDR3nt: TGCAGCTTCTCGGAGCCGGAGTATGGCTACACCTTC

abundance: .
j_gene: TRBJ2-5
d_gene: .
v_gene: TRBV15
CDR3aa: CATSRVGSQETQYF
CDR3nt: TGTGCCACCAGCAGAGTAGGGAGCCAAGAGACCCAGTACTTC

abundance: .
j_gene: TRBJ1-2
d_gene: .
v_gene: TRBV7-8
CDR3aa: CASSLAREFGYGYTF
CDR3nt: TGTGCCAGCAGCTTAGCGCGGGAGTTTGGCTATGGCTACACCTTC

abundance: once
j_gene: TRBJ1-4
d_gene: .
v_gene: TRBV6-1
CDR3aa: CASSSSRSNEKLFF
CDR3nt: TGTGCCAGCAGCAGCAGCCGTTCTAATGAAAAACTGTTTTTT

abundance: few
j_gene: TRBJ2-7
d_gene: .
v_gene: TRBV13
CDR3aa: CASSTGTNSYEQYF
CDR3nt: TGTGCCAGCAGCACAGGGACCAATAGCTACGAGCAGTACTTC

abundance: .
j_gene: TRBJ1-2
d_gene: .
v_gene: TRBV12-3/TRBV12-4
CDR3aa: CASTRSPRGYGYTF
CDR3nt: TGTGCCAGCACCAGATCCCCTCGGGGCTATGGCTACACCTTC

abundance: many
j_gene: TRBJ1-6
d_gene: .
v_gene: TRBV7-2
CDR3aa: CASSLAASYNSPLHF
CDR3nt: TGTGCCAGCAGCTTAGCAGCGAGCTATAATTCACCCCTCCACTTT

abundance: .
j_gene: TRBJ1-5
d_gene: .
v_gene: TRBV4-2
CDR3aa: CASSPLPGDEGSNQPQHF
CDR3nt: TGTGCCAGCAGCCCCCTCCCGGGAGACGAGGGGTCGAATCAGCCCCAGCATTTT

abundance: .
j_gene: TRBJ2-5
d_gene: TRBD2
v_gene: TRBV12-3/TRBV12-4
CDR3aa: CASSLARASGKEETQYF
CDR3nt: TGTGCCAGCAGTTTAGCGCGGGCTAGCGGGAAGGAAGAGACCCAGTACTTC

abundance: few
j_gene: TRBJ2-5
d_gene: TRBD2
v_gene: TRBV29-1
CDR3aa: CSRRGGVGETQYF
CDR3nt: TGCAGCAGAAGGGGAGGGGTTGGGGAGACCCAGTACTTC

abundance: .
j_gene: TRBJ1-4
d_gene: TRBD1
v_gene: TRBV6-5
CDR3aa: CASSLGQANEKLFF
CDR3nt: TGTGCCAGCAGCCTGGGACAGGCTAATGAAAAACTGTTTTTT

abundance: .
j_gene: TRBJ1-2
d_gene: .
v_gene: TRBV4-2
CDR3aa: CASSQGEIYGYTF
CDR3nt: TGTGCCAGCAGCCAGGGAGAGATCTATGGCTACACCTTC

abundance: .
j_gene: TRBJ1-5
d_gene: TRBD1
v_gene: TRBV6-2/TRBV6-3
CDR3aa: CASSFRGLSNQPQHF
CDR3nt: TGTGCCAGCAGTTTCAGGGGGCTGAGCAATCAGCCCCAGCATTTT